This T cell receptor (beta chain) came from a study of blood T cell repertoires in COVID-19. Profiled with immunoSEQ multiplex PCR; TCRdb holds only in-frame clones, not every one. Of under 200,000 clones in the sample, around 81% were seen once. Germline V gene lookup returns CDR1 MNHEY and CDR2 SMNVEV (reference sequence). The CDR3 is made up of 13 amino acids. V shed 5 bases, J shed 10 bases, and the junction held 8 bases outside the gene matches. Sequencing was done on a sample of peripheral blood. This clonotype originated in a human donor with acute or convalescent COVID-19. The donor label of this sample is uncertain. This chain uses TRBV27 with TRBJ2-1, with TRBD2 matching over 7 bases. DNA for the CDR3: TGTGCCAGCAGTCCCCGCCTAGCGGCCGAGCAGTTCTTC. Its translation is CASSPRLAAEQFF.